This entry is about one T cell receptor beta chain. Its antigen target is currently unknown. The input lacks base qualities; no much larger clone sits a single base away. What this sample's time point label stands for: about 28 days (+/-7) after the second vaccine dose. Because spike-specific TCR depth and breadth did not differ between the two schedules, AZD1222 recipients who got a second dose at roughly 4 weeks were pooled with those who got a second dose at roughly 12 weeks. Samples from vaccinated people were obtained from the UK trials COV001 and COV002, which included a single-blind randomized controlled phase 2/3 trial of AZD1222 (ChAdOx1 nCoV-19) in healthy adults. Trial participant PBMC samples were collected at day 0 and day 28 after the second dose for TCRbeta chain sequencing. Deletion took 6 bases off V and 0 bases off J, with a span of 9 bases between the germline ends. CDR1 and CDR2 are read off the germline V gene (reference sequence) as MNHEY and SMNVEV. The cysteine opens and the phenylalanine closes a CDR3 of 14 amino acids. The DNA shown is the 42-base CDR3, in frame from base 1.

The CDR3 regions of human TCRbeta chains were analyzed by immunosequencing. In the source study's methods: TCRs in the repertoires were compared against a reference library of SARS-CoV-2-specific TCRs that had been generated with the MIRA antigen-specificity platform. Breadth was defined as the fraction of unique TCRs that were SARS-CoV-2-associated. Depth was defined as the fraction of total T cells that were SARS-CoV-2-associated. Using the MIRA data, each spike-specific TCR was mapped to the spike region that the TCR reacts to and placed in a CD4 or CD8 class. Log10-transformed breadth and depth values were compared by one-way ANOVA with Sidak's multiple comparisons tests. The source is immuneACCESS, and TCRdb retained only in-frame sequences with V and J called. Part of the clones is not carried over; for the studies checked, unresolved V genes explain less than half of this, and the remainder is unexplained. The V and J calls and clone size were taken over from that table, and D and trimming were inferred from the DNA. The sample table holds 83,000 or so clones, of which 85% to 95% were seen once. The top ten hold around 30% of the sample.

The sample is drawn from a study of T cell responses to AZD1222 COVID-19 vaccine (dated by TCRdb to the early 2020s). For the study in its entirety: A total of over 230 trial participants underwent TCR sequencing, of whom roughly 210 had received two doses of AZD1222 and some 25 had received two doses of the MenACWY control vaccine. Enrollment into the trials was organized by age into subgroups of 18-55, 56-69 and 70-plus years, and those subgroups contained roughly 140, 27 and 60 TCR-sequenced participants, respectively. Overall results and qualifications from the work: Participants were mostly white British, with more females than males. The authors suggested clonal diversity may have been underestimated. Only 5 to 7 AZD1222 recipients were SARS-CoV-2 seropositive at baseline, limiting conclusions about previously exposed vaccinees. The 56-69-year group was small, and its depth increase did not reach significance, likely because of low power. The whole spike protein was spanned by vaccine-associated CD4 TCRs, and dominant responses were seen in regions 160-218 and 743-854. Reportedly, almost half of the unique spike-specific TCRs recognized epitopes lying outside the regions that are mutated in the B.1.351 and B.1.1.7 variants. Because no day 14 peak-response samples were available, repertoires were characterized only after the peak T cell response. After two AZD1222 doses, spike-specific TCR breadth and depth were significantly higher than at day 0 and than in MenACWY recipients.

The sequence is built from TRBV27 and TRBJ1-3, with the identity of the D gene unclear. The source of this sequence is an adult who received the AZD1222 COVID-19 vaccine. Sequences were derived from peripheral blood, sampled 28 days after the second AZD1222 dose. The DNA sequence is as follows: TGTGCCAGCAGGACCGGACCCTCTGGAAACACCATATATTTT. Its protein reads: CASRTGPSGNTIYF.